The entry that follows covers one T cell receptor (beta chain) sequence. Its antigen is currently unknown. TCRdb re-called the reads with MiXCR, one entry per CDR3 protein. Of about 310,000 distinct CDR3 sequences listed, about 25% are singletons. Looked up from germline, CDR1 is SGHRS and CDR2 is YFSETQ. The CDR3 contains 14 residues. Trimming shortened V by 4 bases and J by 6 bases, and 13 bases separated the two germline ends. The data are from a study of T cell repertoires in cytomegalovirus infection. Study summary: Epitope selection comprised recently identified HLA-C-restricted CMV epitopes and well-studied HLA-B-restricted CMV epitopes. CMV infection plus the matching HLA type was flagged by public TCR beta signatures. Study-wide points: In two of eight donors, the top clonotype was HLA-C-restricted CMV-specific.

This TCR was sampled from a human donor in good health (CMV status not recorded). Some clones in this sample may be carry-over from other donors' samples. V usage is TRBV5-1 and J usage is TRBJ1-4; D perhaps matches TRBD1 (5 bases). Sequencing used cultured PBMCs, obtained from culture after CMV antigen stimulation. The CDR3 nucleotides read TGCGCCAGCAGCAATGAGGGGTCGGATGAAAAACTGTTTTTT. Protein product: CASSNEGSDEKLFF.